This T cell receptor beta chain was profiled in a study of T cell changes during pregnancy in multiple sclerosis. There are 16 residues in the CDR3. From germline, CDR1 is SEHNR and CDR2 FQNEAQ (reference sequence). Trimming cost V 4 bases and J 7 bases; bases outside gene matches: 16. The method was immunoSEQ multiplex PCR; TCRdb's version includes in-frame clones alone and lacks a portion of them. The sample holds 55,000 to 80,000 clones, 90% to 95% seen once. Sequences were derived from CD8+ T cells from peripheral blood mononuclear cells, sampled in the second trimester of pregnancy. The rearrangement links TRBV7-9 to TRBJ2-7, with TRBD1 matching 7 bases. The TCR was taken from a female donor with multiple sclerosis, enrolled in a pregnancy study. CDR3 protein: CASSSEPRSGGREQYF. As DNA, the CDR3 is TGTGCCAGCAGCTCCGAACCGCGGTCAGGGGGTAGGGAGCAGTACTTC.